This paragraph covers one TCR beta chain sequence. What it binds is not known. The study ran its PCR with 60 Vbeta and 13 Jbeta primers. Repertoires were generated with immunoSEQ multiplex PCR, while TCRdb's copy carries only in-frame clones and drops some. The sample shows approximately 140,000 clones, around two thirds of them seen only once. In germline, CDR1 is SGHDN, CDR2 FVKESK. This CDR3 spans 17 amino acids. Trimming took 4 bases from V and 1 from J; bases not matched to a gene: 5. The data were obtained in a study of cytomegalovirus exposure and HLA in healthy donors. As for the study in general: Most donors, about 82% of 398 genotyped, fell in the Caucasian-associated ancestry cluster. Points from the study as a whole: When analyzed later, the rates of TCR association showed variation by HLA locus, with DRB1 the most and HLA-C the fewest. A further, later analysis showed that HLA-associated TCR beta chains (compared with equally common others) were more clonally expanded.

The sequence derives from a male donor in good health and CMV-seronegative. Source material: PBMCs. The genes are TRBV14 and TRBJ2-3, with 13 bases aligning to TRBD2. This chain's CDR3 is CASSPGTSGVGTDTQYF. The CDR3 region has the DNA TGTGCCAGCAGCCCTGGGACTAGCGGGGTGGGCACAGATACGCAGTATTTT.